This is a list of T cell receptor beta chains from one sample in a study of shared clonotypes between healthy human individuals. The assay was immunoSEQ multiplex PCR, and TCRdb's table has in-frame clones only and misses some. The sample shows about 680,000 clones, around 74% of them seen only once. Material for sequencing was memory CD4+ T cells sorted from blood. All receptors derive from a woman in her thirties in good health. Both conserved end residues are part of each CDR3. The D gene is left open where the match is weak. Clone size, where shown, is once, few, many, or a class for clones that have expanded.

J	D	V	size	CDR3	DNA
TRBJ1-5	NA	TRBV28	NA	CASSFTGGNQPQHF	TGTGCCAGCAGTTTCACCGGCGGCAATCAGCCCCAGCATTTT
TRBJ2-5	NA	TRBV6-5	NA	CASSYGPRDQETQYF	TGTGCCAGCAGTTACGGGCCTAGGGACCAAGAGACCCAGTACTTC
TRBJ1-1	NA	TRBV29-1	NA	CSGAWGNTEAFF	TGCAGCGGCGCCTGGGGGAACACTGAAGCTTTCTTT
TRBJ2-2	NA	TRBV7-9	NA	CASGRDSGVTGELFF	TGTGCCAGCGGGCGGGACTCAGGCGTCACCGGGGAGCTGTTTTTT
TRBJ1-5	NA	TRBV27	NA	CASRGEGPSNQPQHF	TGTGCCAGCAGAGGGGAGGGACCTAGCAATCAGCCCCAGCATTTT
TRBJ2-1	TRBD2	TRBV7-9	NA	CASSLGLAGYSGEQFF	TGTGCCAGCAGCCTGGGACTAGCGGGATACTCCGGTGAGCAGTTCTTC
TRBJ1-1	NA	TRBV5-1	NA	CASSLSTGAANTEAFF	TGCGCCAGCAGCTTGAGCACGGGGGCGGCGAACACTGAAGCTTTCTTT
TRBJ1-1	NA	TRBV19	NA	CATGWRDRGTEAFF	TGTGCCACCGGTTGGAGGGACCGAGGCACTGAAGCTTTCTTT
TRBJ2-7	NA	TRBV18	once	CASSPGIDYEQYF	TGTGCCAGCTCACCTGGGATAGACTACGAGCAGTACTTC
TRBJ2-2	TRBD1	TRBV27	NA	CASSTDRVVGELFF	TGTGCCAGCAGTACAGACAGGGTAGTAGGGGAGCTGTTTTTT
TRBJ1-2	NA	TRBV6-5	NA	CASSYKGWDYGYTF	TGTGCCAGCAGTTACAAGGGATGGGACTATGGCTACACCTTC
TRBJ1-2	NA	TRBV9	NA	CASSGGLYGYTF	TGTGCCAGCAGTGGGGGCCTCTATGGCTACACCTTC
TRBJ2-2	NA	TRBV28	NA	CATIRQGDGTGELFF	TGTGCCACCATCCGGCAAGGTGACGGCACCGGGGAGCTGTTTTTT
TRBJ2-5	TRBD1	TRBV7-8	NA	CASSVGQREETQYF	TGTGCCAGCAGCGTGGGACAGCGAGAAGAGACCCAGTACTTC
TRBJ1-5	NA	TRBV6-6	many	CASSYDNQPQHF	TGTGCCAGCAGTTACGACAATCAGCCCCAGCATTTT
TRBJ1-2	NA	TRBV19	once	CASSGGYTPRGYGYTF	TGTGCCAGTAGTGGTGGTTACACGCCCCGCGGCTATGGCTACACCTTC
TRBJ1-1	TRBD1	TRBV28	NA	CASSLDRGRATEAFF	TGTGCCAGCAGTTTAGACAGGGGAAGGGCCACTGAAGCTTTCTTT
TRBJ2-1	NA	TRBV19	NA	CASRLTGRGAYNEQFF	TGTGCCAGTAGGTTGACCGGGAGAGGGGCCTACAATGAGCAGTTCTTC
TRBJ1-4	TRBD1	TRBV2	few	CAARTGRNEKLFF	TGTGCCGCCCGGACAGGCCGTAATGAAAAACTGTTTTTT
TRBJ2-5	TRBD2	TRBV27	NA	CASSSGTSGSGTQYF	TGTGCCAGCAGTTCTGGGACTAGCGGGAGTGGGACCCAGTACTTC
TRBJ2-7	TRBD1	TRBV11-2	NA	CASSPWTGVYEQYF	TGTGCCAGCAGCCCCTGGACAGGAGTCTACGAGCAGTACTTC
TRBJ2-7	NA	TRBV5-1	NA	CASSLAGELYEQYF	TGCGCCAGCAGCTTGGCTGGGGAACTCTACGAGCAGTACTTC
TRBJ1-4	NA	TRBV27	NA	CASSFLGTNEKLFF	TGTGCCAGCAGTTTCCTGGGAACAAATGAAAAACTGTTTTTT
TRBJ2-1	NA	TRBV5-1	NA	CASRQQPNNYNEQFF	TGCGCCAGCCGCCAACAGCCCAATAACTACAATGAGCAGTTCTTC
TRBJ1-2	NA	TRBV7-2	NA	CASSFSDAGGYTF	TGTGCCAGCAGCTTTTCAGACGCCGGGGGCTACACCTTC
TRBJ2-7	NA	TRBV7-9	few	CASSPYSGLVGGTYEQYF	TGTGCCAGCAGCCCCTACTCTGGGCTAGTTGGAGGGACCTACGAGCAGTACTTC
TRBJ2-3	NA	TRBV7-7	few	CASSLGASTDTQYF	TGTGCCAGCAGCTTAGGTGCATCGACAGATACGCAGTATTTT
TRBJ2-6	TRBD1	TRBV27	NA	CASRGTGPASGANVLTF	TGTGCCAGCAGAGGGACAGGTCCCGCCTCTGGGGCCAACGTCCTGACTTTC